Listed below are T cell receptor beta chains from one sample, sequenced in a study of T cell repertoires in cytomegalovirus infection. In TCRdb, the reads were re-called with MiXCR into one record per CDR3 protein. The sample has around 300,000 distinct CDR3 sequences, around 20% seen once. No antigen is known for these receptors. The specimen was cultured PBMCs, collected from culture after CMV antigen stimulation. These receptors all come from a human donor in good health (CMV status not recorded). Some clones in this sample may be carry-over from other donors' samples. Each CDR3 is given with its conserved first and last residue. D genes are given only for firm matches. Not all rows give a size; the values are once, few, many and, for expanded clones, a class.

v_gene	j_gene	d_gene	abundance	CDR3aa	CDR3nt
TRBV7-9	TRBJ2-1	TRBD2	NA	CASSLGTLAGGFYNEQFF	TGTGCCAGCAGCTTAGGAACATTAGCGGGAGGGTTTTACAATGAGCAGTTCTTC
TRBV24-1	TRBJ1-2	TRBD1	NA	CATSDPPGQGDYGYTF	TGTGCCACCAGTGATCCGCCTGGACAGGGGGACTATGGCTACACCTTC
TRBV29-1	TRBJ1-5	NA	NA	CSVEEGKANQPQHF	TGCAGCGTTGAAGAAGGGAAGGCCAATCAGCCCCAGCATTTT
TRBV28	TRBJ2-3	NA	NA	CASSQWGDRTDTQYF	TGTGCCAGCAGCCAATGGGGAGATCGAACAGATACGCAGTATTTT
TRBV11-1	TRBJ2-7	NA	NA	CASSLLIDYEQYF	TGTGCCAGCAGTCTACTCATTGACTACGAGCAGTACTTC
TRBV27	TRBJ2-7	NA	few	CASGVLYEQYF	TGTGCCAGCGGGGTCCTTTACGAGCAGTACTTC
TRBV5-4	TRBJ1-1	NA	many	CASSFGGGTEAFF	TGTGCCAGCAGCTTTGGGGGAGGCACTGAAGCTTTCTTT
TRBV11-2	TRBJ2-1	NA	NA	CASSLRLDYNEQFF	TGTGCCAGCAGCTTAAGACTTGACTACAATGAGCAGTTCTTC
TRBV28	TRBJ2-1	TRBD2	many	CASSLALAGSNEQFF	TGTGCCAGCAGTTTAGCCCTAGCGGGTTCCAATGAGCAGTTCTTC
TRBV4-3	TRBJ2-2	TRBD2	few	CASSQGVAGVSGELFF	TGCGCCAGCAGCCAGGGGGTAGCGGGAGTGTCCGGGGAGCTGTTTTTT
TRBV2	TRBJ2-3	NA	NA	CASSTDKGVADTQYF	TGTGCCAGCAGTACGGACAAGGGGGTCGCAGATACGCAGTATTTT
TRBV28	TRBJ2-7	NA	NA	CASSPTPGYINEQYF	TGTGCCAGCAGTCCAACTCCGGGGTACATAAACGAGCAGTACTTC
TRBV20-1	TRBJ2-2	NA	NA	CSATGYTGELFF	TGCAGTGCTACAGGATACACCGGGGAGCTGTTTTTT
TRBV7-2	TRBJ1-1	TRBD1	NA	CASSPRTGMMGTEAFF	TGTGCCAGCAGCCCCCGGACAGGGATGATGGGCACTGAAGCTTTCTTT
TRBV7-2	TRBJ2-3	TRBD1	many	CASSYHVAGGFPTDTQYF	TGTGCCAGCAGCTATCATGTGGCAGGGGGTTTCCCCACAGATACGCAGTATTTT
TRBV24-1	TRBJ2-5	TRBD2	NA	CATSDSLAGEAETQYF	TGTGCCACCAGTGATTCACTAGCGGGAGAGGCGGAGACCCAGTACTTC
TRBV7-2	TRBJ2-5	TRBD1	many	CASSQGTVEGTQYF	TGTGCCAGCAGCCAAGGGACAGTAGAAGGGACCCAGTACTTC
TRBV4-1	TRBJ2-1	NA	NA	CASRNLGQEVYNEQFF	TGCGCCAGCAGAAATTTGGGGCAGGAGGTATACAATGAGCAGTTCTTC
TRBV7-3	TRBJ2-2	NA	many	CASSPGLSPGELFF	TGTGCCAGCAGCCCCGGACTATCCCCCGGGGAGCTGTTTTTT
TRBV30	TRBJ1-3	NA	NA	CAWIPVNTIYF	TGTGCCTGGATACCGGTAAACACCATATATTTT
TRBV12-3/TRBV12-4	TRBJ1-3	TRBD1	NA	CASSRWTGLSGNTIYF	TGTGCCAGCAGTCGATGGACAGGACTCTCTGGAAACACCATATATTTT
TRBV12-3/TRBV12-4	TRBJ2-1	NA	few	CASSFGPENEQFF	TGTGCCAGCAGTTTCGGGCCGGAGAATGAGCAGTTCTTC
TRBV28	TRBJ2-3	TRBD2	many	CASSFNPKREARGDTQYF	TGTGCCAGCAGTTTTAACCCTAAGCGGGAGGCTCGGGGAGATACGCAGTATTTT
TRBV19	TRBJ2-1	TRBD2	NA	CASSQRGASGRNEQFF	TGTGCCAGTAGCCAGAGAGGGGCTAGCGGGAGGAATGAGCAGTTCTTC
TRBV7-2	TRBJ1-5	NA	few	CASSVIPGEPQHF	TGTGCCAGCAGCGTAATTCCGGGAGAGCCCCAGCATTTT
TRBV5-1	TRBJ1-5	NA	few	CASSLAPTGSNQPQHF	TGCGCCAGCAGCTTGGCCCCAACAGGGAGCAATCAGCCCCAGCATTTT
TRBV6-1	TRBJ2-5	TRBD2	few	CASSPGGGRDPQTQYF	TGTGCCAGCAGCCCTGGGGGCGGGAGGGATCCGCAGACCCAGTACTTC
TRBV12-3/TRBV12-4	TRBJ2-5	TRBD2	NA	CASSVRLAEGETQYF	TGTGCCAGCAGCGTAAGACTAGCGGAGGGGGAGACCCAGTACTTC
TRBV6-6	TRBJ1-3	NA	few	CASTGQYSGNTIYF	TGTGCCAGCACCGGACAGTACTCTGGAAACACCATATATTTT
TRBV11-2	TRBJ2-1	NA	few	CASSFFGLPVDNEQFF	TGTGCCAGCAGCTTCTTTGGGCTACCCGTCGACAATGAGCAGTTCTTC
TRBV7-2	TRBJ2-1	NA	few	CASSLAVGGPYNEQFF	TGTGCCAGCAGCTTAGCGGTTGGGGGCCCCTACAATGAGCAGTTCTTC
TRBV29-1	TRBJ1-1	NA	NA	CSVRVHTEAFF	TGCAGCGTACGAGTCCACACTGAAGCTTTCTTT
TRBV27	TRBJ2-5	TRBD2	few	CASSSGLVKTQYF	TGTGCCAGCAGCTCAGGACTAGTGAAGACCCAGTACTTC
TRBV13	TRBJ2-3	NA	NA	CASTEGGPDTQYF	TGTGCCAGCACTGAAGGGGGTCCAGATACGCAGTATTTT
TRBV7-8	TRBJ2-3	TRBD2	few	CASSLSSAGGFTDTQYF	TGTGCCAGCAGCTTATCTTCAGCGGGAGGTTTTACAGATACGCAGTATTTT
TRBV7-2	TRBJ1-1	NA	many	CASSPTRGNTEAFF	TGTGCCAGCAGCCCAACCCGGGGGAACACTGAAGCTTTCTTT
TRBV7-2	TRBJ1-2	NA	many	CASSTNRDGYTF	TGTGCCAGCAGTACAAACAGGGATGGCTACACCTTC
TRBV7-9	TRBJ2-3	NA	few	CASSSEGGTPDTQYF	TGTGCCAGCAGCTCTGAAGGCGGAACCCCAGATACGCAGTATTTT
TRBV7-2	TRBJ1-1	TRBD1	many	CASRGRQGTTEAFF	TGTGCCAGCAGGGGCCGACAGGGGACCACTGAAGCTTTCTTT
TRBV7-3	TRBJ2-6	NA	NA	CASSSSSGANVLTF	TGTGCCAGCAGCTCTAGTTCTGGGGCCAACGTCCTGACTTTC
TRBV24-1	TRBJ2-3	NA	few	CATSDFTGGRTDTQYF	TGTGCCACCAGTGATTTTACCGGGGGACGGACAGATACGCAGTATTTT
TRBV7-9	TRBJ1-4	TRBD1	few	CASSGTENEKLFF	TGTGCCAGCTCCGGGACAGAGAATGAAAAACTGTTTTTT
TRBV7-2	TRBJ1-2	NA	many	CASSIYRGVGYTF	TGTGCCAGCAGCATCTACCGCGGGGTTGGCTACACCTTC
TRBV3-1	TRBJ2-5	NA	NA	CASSPGPRETQYF	TGTGCCAGCAGCCCGGGACCGAGGGAGACCCAGTACTTC
TRBV12-3/TRBV12-4	TRBJ1-1	NA	few	CASSVRGAGEAFF	TGTGCCAGCAGCGTAAGGGGGGCTGGGGAAGCTTTCTTT
TRBV19	TRBJ2-7	NA	NA	CASRPGRGLYEQYF	TGTGCCAGTAGACCCGGCCGTGGGCTTTACGAGCAGTACTTC